The 31 T cell receptor beta chains given below trace back to one sample, sequenced in a study of cytotoxic CD8 clonotypes in ibrutinib-treated CLL. Sequencing used immunoSEQ multiplex PCR; TCRdb keeps in-frame clones, though not all of them. The repertoire holds around 24,000 clones, just under 80% seen once, with more than 7.5% in the top ten. The specimen comprised PBMCs, sampled before ibrutinib treatment. The receptors originated from a human donor with chronic lymphocytic leukemia.

The chain couples TRBV5-4 to TRBJ1-5, with 8 positions matching TRBD1. Germline V CDR1 and CDR2: SGHNT, YYREEE (reference sequence). This CDR3 contains 17 residues. Losses at the gene ends were 4 bases for V and 7 bases for J; bases not matched to a gene: 16. For the CDR3, the DNA is TGTGCCAGCAGCCTACCCCCGGGACAGGATCGAAGACAGCCCCAGCATTTT. It translates to CASSLPPGQDRRQPQHF.

The chain carries TRBV11-2 and TRBJ2-3; TRBD1 might be the D (6 bases). The germline V and J ends were trimmed by 5 bases and 4 bases, with 13 bases remaining between them. Germline V gene data show CDR1 as SGHAT and CDR2 as FQNNGV. The CDR3 runs 14 residues. This chain's CDR3 is CASSPRDTADTQYF. CDR3 nucleotide sequence: TGTGCCAGCAGCCCCCGGGACACTGCAGATACGCAGTATTTT.

This clone is deemed medium-sized. This chain connects TRBV4-1 to TRBJ2-7; the D gene is possibly TRBD2 (6 bases). CDR3 size: 15 residues. The V and J ends lost 3 bases and 0 bases respectively, with 12 bases between them. From germline, CDR1 is MGHRA and CDR2 YSYEKL. The CDR3 DNA is TGCGCCAGCAGCCAGCTAGCGACTAACTCCTACGAGCAGTACTTC. Translation gives CASSQLATNSYEQYF.

The chain has TRBV27 and TRBJ2-3, with 7 bases aligning to TRBD1. V shed 5 bases, J shed 6 bases, and the junction held 11 bases outside the gene matches. This CDR3 has 15 residues. CDR1 is MNHEY and CDR2 is SMNVEV in the germline V gene (reference sequence). The CDR3 here is CASSTYRGGRDTQYF. CDR3 nucleotide sequence: TGTGCCAGCAGTACCTACAGGGGTGGTAGGGATACGCAGTATTTT.

The gene calls are TRBV5-4 and TRBJ2-2, with TRBD1 matching over 8 bases. Trimming at V came to 4 bases and at J to 0 bases, leaving 2 bases not matched to a gene. CDR1 is SGHNT and CDR2 is YYREEE in the germline V gene (reference sequence). CDR3 length: 15 amino acids. CDR3 nucleotide sequence: TGTGCCAGCAGCCGGGACAGGTCGAACACCGGGGAGCTGTTTTTT. It codes for CASSRDRSNTGELFF.

V usage is TRBV5-4 and J usage is TRBJ2-5, with 14 bases aligning to TRBD2. The CDR3 consists of 16 residues. Germline V lookup: CDR1 SGHNT, CDR2 YYREEE (reference sequence). V shed 4 bases and J 4 bases; nucleotides not matched to a gene: 6. This chain's CDR3 is CASSTGLAGGGETQYF. Written as DNA, the CDR3 is TGTGCCAGCAGCACCGGACTAGCGGGAGGCGGAGAGACCCAGTACTTC.

V gene TRBV27 combines with J gene TRBJ1-1; D may be TRBD1 (6 bases). Trimming removed 2 bases from V and 9 bases from J, with 13 bases in between. The CDR3 consists of 13 residues. In germline, CDR1 is MNHEY, CDR2 SMNVEV (reference sequence). The CDR3 DNA reads TGTGCCAGCAGTTTAACTTGGGGACATAAAGCTTTCTTT. Protein: CASSLTWGHKAFF.

The V call is TRBV4-1, the J call TRBJ2-3; perhaps TRBD2 as D (5 bases). The CDR3 is 17 residues long. Trimming cost V 2 bases and J 0 bases, with 15 bases left between them. The germline V gene has CDR1 MGHRA and CDR2 YSYEKL. CDR3 sequence (DNA): TGCGCCAGCAGCCAAAACCCCGGGCTAGCAAGCACAGATACGCAGTATTTT. It codes for CASSQNPGLASTDTQYF.

This clone has a single count. The chain is built from TRBV10-2 and TRBJ2-7; tentatively, D is TRBD2 (6 bases). V was trimmed by 6 bases and J by 3 bases, leaving 9 bases between them. From germline, CDR1 is WSHSY and CDR2 SAAADI. The CDR3 length is 12 residues. DNA for the CDR3: TGCGCCAGCAGGGAGGGTTACTACGAGCAGTACTTC. Translation gives CASREGYYEQYF.

J is TRBJ1-3 and V is TRBV7-2; D ambiguous. Germline assignment: CDR1 SGHTA and CDR2 FQGNSA. Trimming removed 0 bases from V and 2 bases from J, with 17 bases in between. The CDR3 is made up of 18 amino acids. The CDR3 DNA is TGTGCCAGCAGCTTAGCGTACGGGAGGGTAGTCACTGGAAACACCATATATTTT. This sequence encodes CASSLAYGRVVTGNTIYF.

The gene calls are TRBV2 and TRBJ2-1; D remains ambiguous. From germline, CDR1 is SNHLY and CDR2 FYNNEI. The CDR3 sequence is 11 residues long. V was cut by 6 bases and J by 6 bases, with 6 bases left in between. In DNA form, the CDR3 reads TGTGCCAGCAGAAAACCCAATGAGCAGTTCTTC. Translating it yields CASRKPNEQFF.

V and J are TRBV5-6 and TRBJ2-1, with D perhaps matching TRBD2 (5 bases). From germline, CDR1 is SGHDT and CDR2 YYEEEE. The V gene lost 4 bases and the J gene lost 7 bases, with 21 bases spanning the gap. The CDR3 is 16 residues long. CDR3 sequence reads: CASSPSRTRVENEQFF. CDR3 DNA: TGTGCCAGCAGCCCCTCGAGGACGCGGGTGGAAAATGAGCAGTTCTTC.

This chain's CDR3 is CASNQGGVYETQYF. DNA of the CDR3: TGTGCCAGCAACCAAGGGGGGGTTTACGAGACCCAGTACTTC. The genes are TRBV9 and TRBJ2-5, with D possibly matching TRBD2 (7 bases). Germline V lookup: CDR1 SGDLS, CDR2 YYNGEE. CDR3 size: 14 residues. V was trimmed by 6 bases and J by 5 bases, leaving 17 bases between them. Full variable domain (rest looked up from reference TRBV9 and TRBJ2-5): DSGVTQTPKHLITATGQRVTLRCSPRSGDLSVYWYQQSLDQGLQFLIQYYNGEERAKGNILERFSAQQFPDLHSELNLSSLELGDSALYFCASNQGGVYETQYFGPGTRLLVL.

This chain links TRBV5-5 with TRBJ2-7, with 7 bases that match TRBD1. V dropped 3 bases and J dropped 0; count of bases not matched to a gene: 9. Germline V gene lookup returns CDR1 SGHKS and CDR2 YYEKEE (reference sequence). The CDR3 is 16 residues long. The CDR3 DNA follows: TGTGCCAGCAGCTCTTCGACAGGGAAAAGCTCCTACGAGCAGTACTTC. Translating gives CASSSSTGKSSYEQYF.

V is TRBV27 and J is TRBJ1-5; TRBD1 aligns across 7 bases. The germline CDR1 and CDR2 sequences are MNHEY and SMNVEV (reference sequence). The CDR3 covers 15 residues. V lost 9 bases and J lost 7; bases outside the gene matches: 15. CDR3 bases: TGTGCCAGTCCAAGCCAGGGGGTTGAAGGACAGCCCCAGCATTTT. This codes for CASPSQGVEGQPQHF.

The rearrangement joins TRBV27 to TRBJ2-5, with a possible D match to TRBD1 (6 bases). The CDR3 extends over 14 amino acids. Germline CDR1 reads MNHEY; CDR2 reads SMNVEV (reference sequence). Trimming took 3 bases from V and 1 from J, leaving 9 bases between them. This CDR3 is CASSFQGTQETQYF. The CDR3 DNA sequence: TGTGCCAGCAGTTTCCAGGGGACCCAAGAGACCCAGTACTTC.

CDR3 amino acids: CASSSGQGSYEQYF. CDR3 nucleotides: TGTGCCAGCAGCTCGGGACAGGGTTCCTACGAGCAGTACTTC. V and J are TRBV5-5 and TRBJ2-7; 9 nucleotides align to TRBD1. The trim removed 3 bases at V and 1 base at J, leaving 2 bases unmatched. The CDR3 spans 14 residues. Per the germline V gene, CDR1 is SGHKS and CDR2 is YYEKEE (reference sequence).

This chain joins TRBV28 and TRBJ1-2; possibly TRBD1 for D (5 bases). Trimming took off 3 bases at V and 8 bases at J, with 16 bases between the two ends. This CDR3 is built from 14 residues. Germline CDR1 and CDR2: MDHEN and SYDVKM. CDR3 protein: CASSFSGTVRGYTF. The CDR3 nucleotides are TGTGCCAGCAGTTTCTCCGGGACCGTGAGGGGCTACACCTTC.

This clone was counted between two and nine times. The chain links TRBV19 to TRBJ2-2; 10 bases fit TRBD1. This CDR3 contains 15 residues. CDR1 and CDR2 (germline): LNHDA, SQIVND (reference sequence). V dropped 6 bases and J dropped 6; count of bases not matched to a gene: 7. The DNA of the CDR3 is TGTGCCAGTAGGGCCTCGGGACAGGGGCCCGGGGAGCTGTTTTTT. Amino acids: CASRASGQGPGELFF.

This chain links TRBV29-1 with TRBJ1-2; tentatively, D is TRBD1 (6 bases). The V gene's germline CDR1 is SQVTM and CDR2 ANQGSEA. Trimming took 2 bases from V and 8 from J, leaving 9 bases between them. The CDR3 loop spans 11 amino acids. The CDR3 loop reads CSVERGEGYTF. DNA for the CDR3: TGCAGCGTTGAAAGGGGGGAAGGCTACACCTTC.

There are a few counts of this clone. The V call is TRBV5-1, the J call TRBJ2-3, with D possibly TRBD2 on 5 matching bases. This CDR3 comprises 14 residues. Trimming took 0 bases from V and 5 from J, leaving 10 bases between them. Germline CDR1 SGHRS, CDR2 YFSETQ. CDR3 amino acids: CASSLGTREDTQYF. The CDR3 bases are TGCGCCAGCAGCTTGGGTACCCGGGAAGATACGCAGTATTTT.

This chain joins TRBV28 and TRBJ2-3; 7 bases agree with TRBD2. V was clipped by 5 bases and J by 7 bases; unmatched bases: 3. Germline V gene lookup returns CDR1 MDHEN and CDR2 SYDVKM. The CDR3 covers 12 residues. The CDR3 loop is CASSGRVNTQYF. CDR3 DNA sequence: TGTGCCAGCAGTGGGAGGGTCAATACGCAGTATTTT.

The genes are TRBV5-1 and TRBJ2-4; no reliable D call. The germline gives CDR1 SGHRS, CDR2 YFSETQ. This CDR3 spans 16 amino acids. V shed 1 base and J shed 0 bases, with 11 bases lying between them. Here the CDR3 reads CASSLTLAGAKNIQYF. CDR3 coding DNA: TGCGCCAGCAGCTTGACGTTAGCAGGAGCCAAAAACATTCAGTACTTC.

This rearrangement joins TRBV5-4 to TRBJ2-3; D ambiguous. V was trimmed by 5 bases and J by 0 bases, leaving 10 bases between them. Germline-derived CDR1 and CDR2 are SGHNT and YYREEE (reference sequence). The CDR3 runs to 14 residues. CDR3 sequence reads: CASSPKTSTDTQYF. The CDR3 DNA is TGTGCCAGCAGTCCTAAAACTAGCACAGATACGCAGTATTTT.

This clone was counted a few times. The chain carries TRBV20-1 and TRBJ2-3, with D possibly being TRBD1 or TRBD2 (5 bases each). Per germline, CDR1 DFQATT and CDR2 SNEGSKA (reference sequence). The CDR3 has 11 amino acids. V was shortened by 6 bases and J by 12 bases, with 16 bases between the two germline ends. The CDR3 is CSARGASLQYF. CDR3 sequence (DNA): TGCAGTGCCCGAGGGGCTAGTCTCCAGTATTTT.

V usage is TRBV21-1 and J usage is TRBJ2-3; the table's D call of TRBD1 was not tested on the DNA. TRBV21-1 is a recognized pseudogene. The CDR3 covers 15 residues. The CDR3 is CASRTCRTSTDTQYF. CDR3 DNA sequence: TGTGCCAGCAGGACATGCCGAACTAGCACAGATACGCAGTATTTT.

V usage is TRBV7-3 and J usage is TRBJ2-3; possibly TRBD2 for D (6 bases). This CDR3 spans 14 amino acids. V lost 5 bases, J lost 2 bases, and 11 bases lay in between. Germline CDR1 is SGHTA and CDR2 is FQGTGA. The CDR3 DNA follows: TGTGCCAGCAGCCCGGGACTCTCCACAGATACGCAGTATTTT. It translates to CASSPGLSTDTQYF.

The chain employs TRBV11-2 and TRBJ2-2; no clear D. Germline CDR1 reads SGHAT; CDR2 reads FQNNGV. Trimming pared 2 bases from V and 5 bases from J, leaving 6 bases between. CDR3 length: 13 residues. In DNA, the CDR3 is TGTGCCAGCAGCTTAATAAGGACCGGGGAGCTGTTTTTT. This encodes CASSLIRTGELFF. The full variable domain, in which reference TRBV11-2 and TRBJ2-2 provide the parts outside the CDR3, is EAGVAQSPRYKIIEKRQSVAFWCNPISGHATLYWYQQILGQGPKLLIQFQNNGVVDDSQLPKDRFSAERLKGVDSTLKIQPAKLEDSAVYLCASSLIRTGELFFGEGSRLTVL.

The J gene is TRBJ2-7, the V gene TRBV5-1, with a possible D match to TRBD2 (7 bases). The germline CDR1 and CDR2 sequences are SGHRS and YFSETQ. This CDR3 is 14 amino acids long. The germline V and J ends were trimmed by 0 bases and 7 bases, with 14 bases remaining between them. CDR3 region: CASSLVGGAGEQYF. CDR3 DNA: TGCGCCAGCAGCTTGGTAGGGGGAGCGGGGGAGCAGTACTTC.

The genes are TRBV9 and TRBJ2-1; 8 nucleotides match TRBD2. Germline CDR1 is SGDLS and CDR2 is YYNGEE. This CDR3 comprises 14 residues. The trim removed 4 bases at V and 6 bases at J, leaving 6 bases unmatched. Here the CDR3 reads CASSTRTSLNEQFF. The CDR3 coding sequence is TGTGCCAGCAGCACGAGGACTAGCCTCAATGAGCAGTTCTTC.

The V and J genes are TRBV19 and TRBJ2-2; D gene unclear. This CDR3 has 14 residues. Germline V lookup: CDR1 LNHDA, CDR2 SQIVND (reference sequence). Trimming took off 7 bases at V and 3 bases at J, with 12 bases between the two ends. The CDR3: CASKSRIYTGELFF. The CDR3 DNA follows: TGTGCCAGTAAGTCGCGGATTTACACCGGGGAGCTGTTTTTT.